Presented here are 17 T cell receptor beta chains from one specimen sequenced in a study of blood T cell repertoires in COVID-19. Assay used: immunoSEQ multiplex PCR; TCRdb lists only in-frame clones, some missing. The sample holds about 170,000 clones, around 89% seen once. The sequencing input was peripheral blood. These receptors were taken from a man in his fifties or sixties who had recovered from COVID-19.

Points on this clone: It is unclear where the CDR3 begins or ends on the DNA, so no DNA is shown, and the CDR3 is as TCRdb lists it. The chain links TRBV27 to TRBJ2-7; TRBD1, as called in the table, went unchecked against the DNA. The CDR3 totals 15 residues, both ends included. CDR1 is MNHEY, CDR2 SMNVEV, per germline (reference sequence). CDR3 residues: CASSSSGQGTYEQYF.

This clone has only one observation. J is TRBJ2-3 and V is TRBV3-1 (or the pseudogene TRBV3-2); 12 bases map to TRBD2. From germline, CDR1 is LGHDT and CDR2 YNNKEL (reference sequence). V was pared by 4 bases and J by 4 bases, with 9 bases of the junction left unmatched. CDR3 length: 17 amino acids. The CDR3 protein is CASSRSTSGRTADTQYF. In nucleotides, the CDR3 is TGTGCCAGCAGCCGGTCTACTAGCGGGAGGACCGCAGATACGCAGTATTTT.

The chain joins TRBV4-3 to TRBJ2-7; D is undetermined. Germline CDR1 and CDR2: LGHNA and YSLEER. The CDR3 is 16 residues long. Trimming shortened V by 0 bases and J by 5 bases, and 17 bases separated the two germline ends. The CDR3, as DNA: TGCGCCAGCAGCCAAGATTTTTCGGCCGGGTACAACGAGCAGTACTTC. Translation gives CASSQDFSAGYNEQYF.

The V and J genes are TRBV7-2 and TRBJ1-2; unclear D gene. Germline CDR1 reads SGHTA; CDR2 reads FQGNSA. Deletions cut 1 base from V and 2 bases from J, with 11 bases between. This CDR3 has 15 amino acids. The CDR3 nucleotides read TGTGCCAGCAGCTTAGATACGTCGGGGAACTATGGCTACACCTTC. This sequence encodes CASSLDTSGNYGYTF.

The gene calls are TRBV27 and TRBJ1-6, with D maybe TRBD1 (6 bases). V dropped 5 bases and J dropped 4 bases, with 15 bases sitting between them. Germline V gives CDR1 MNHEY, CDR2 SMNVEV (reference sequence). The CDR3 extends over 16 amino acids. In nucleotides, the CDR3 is TGTGCCAGCAGTCCCTATCGGGACATTTATAATTCACCCCTCCACTTT. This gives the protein CASSPYRDIYNSPLHF.

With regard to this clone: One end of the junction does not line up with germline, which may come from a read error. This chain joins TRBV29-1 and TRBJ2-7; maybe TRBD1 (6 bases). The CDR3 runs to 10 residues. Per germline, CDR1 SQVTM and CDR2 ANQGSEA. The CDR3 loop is CSVEGEGGSF. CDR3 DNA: TGCAGCGTTGAGGGTGAAGGGGGTTCCTTC.

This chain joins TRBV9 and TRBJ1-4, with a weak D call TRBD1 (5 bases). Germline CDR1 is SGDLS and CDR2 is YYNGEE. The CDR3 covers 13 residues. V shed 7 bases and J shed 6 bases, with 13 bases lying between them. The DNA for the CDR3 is TGTGCCAGCGGGGGAGGGCCCGATGAAAAACTGTTTTTT. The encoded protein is CASGGGPDEKLFF. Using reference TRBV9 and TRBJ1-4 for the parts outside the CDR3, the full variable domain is DSGVTQTPKHLITATGQRVTLRCSPRSGDLSVYWYQQSLDQGLQFLIQYYNGEERAKGNILERFSAQQFPDLHSELNLSSLELGDSALYFCASGGGPDEKLFFGSGTQLSVL.

CDR3 residues: CASSPGLAGATGTDTQYF. CDR3 in DNA: TGTGCCAGCAGTCCCGGACTAGCGGGGGCAACGGGGACAGATACGCAGTATTTT. The chain recombines TRBV27 with TRBJ2-3, with 13 bases identical to TRBD2. Germline V lookup: CDR1 MNHEY, CDR2 SMNVEV (reference sequence). Germline trimming cut 5 bases from V and 3 bases from J; bases unmatched to any gene: 11. CDR3 length: 18 residues.

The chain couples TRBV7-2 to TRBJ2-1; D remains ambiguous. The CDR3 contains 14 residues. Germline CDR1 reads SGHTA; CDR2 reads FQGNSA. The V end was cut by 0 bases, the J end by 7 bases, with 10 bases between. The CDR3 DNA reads TGTGCCAGCAGCTTAGCCACCCGAGGAAATGAGCAGTTCTTC. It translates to CASSLATRGNEQFF.

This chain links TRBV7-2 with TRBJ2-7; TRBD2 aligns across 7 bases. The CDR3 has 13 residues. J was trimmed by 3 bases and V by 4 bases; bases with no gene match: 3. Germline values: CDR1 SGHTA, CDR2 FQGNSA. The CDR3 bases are TGTGCCAGCAGCTCTCAGCGGGACTACGAGCAGTACTTC. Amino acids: CASSSQRDYEQYF.

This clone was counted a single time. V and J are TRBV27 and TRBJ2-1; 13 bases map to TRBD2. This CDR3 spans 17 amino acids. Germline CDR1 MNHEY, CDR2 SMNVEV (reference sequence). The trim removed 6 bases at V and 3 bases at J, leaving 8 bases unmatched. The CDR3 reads CASRRHGTSGDYNEQFF. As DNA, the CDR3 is TGTGCCAGCAGAAGACACGGGACTAGCGGGGACTACAATGAGCAGTTCTTC.

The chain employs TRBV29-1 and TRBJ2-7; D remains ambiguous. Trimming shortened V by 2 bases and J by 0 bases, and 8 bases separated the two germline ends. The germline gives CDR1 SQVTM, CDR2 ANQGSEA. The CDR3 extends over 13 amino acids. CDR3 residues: CSVELPSSYEQYF. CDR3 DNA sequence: TGCAGCGTTGAACTTCCCAGCTCCTACGAGCAGTACTTC.

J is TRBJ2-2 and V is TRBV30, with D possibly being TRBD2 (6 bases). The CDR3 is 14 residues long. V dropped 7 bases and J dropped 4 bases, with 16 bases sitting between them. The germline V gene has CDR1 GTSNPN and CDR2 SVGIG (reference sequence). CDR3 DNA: TGTGCCTCCGATCGGGGGTTGGGCACCGGGGAGCTGTTTTTT. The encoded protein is CASDRGLGTGELFF. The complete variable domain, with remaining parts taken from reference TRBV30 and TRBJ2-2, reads SQTIHQWPATLVQPVGSPLSLECTVEGTSNPNLYWYRQAAGRGLQLLFYSVGIGQISSEVPQNLSASRPQDRQFILSSKKLLLSDSGFYLCASDRGLGTGELFFGEGSRLTVL.

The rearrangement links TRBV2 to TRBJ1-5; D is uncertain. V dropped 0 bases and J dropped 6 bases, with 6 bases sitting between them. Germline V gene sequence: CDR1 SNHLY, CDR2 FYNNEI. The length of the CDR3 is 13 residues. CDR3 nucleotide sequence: TGTGCCAGCAGTGAAGCGCGAGGTCAGCCCCAGCATTTT. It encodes CASSEARGQPQHF.

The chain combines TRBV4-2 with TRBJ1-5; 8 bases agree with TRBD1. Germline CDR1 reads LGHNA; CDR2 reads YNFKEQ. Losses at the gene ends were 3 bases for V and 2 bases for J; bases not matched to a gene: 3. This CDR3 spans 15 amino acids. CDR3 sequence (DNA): TGTGCCAGCAGCCAGACAGGGGAAGGCAATCAGCCCCAGCATTTT. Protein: CASSQTGEGNQPQHF.

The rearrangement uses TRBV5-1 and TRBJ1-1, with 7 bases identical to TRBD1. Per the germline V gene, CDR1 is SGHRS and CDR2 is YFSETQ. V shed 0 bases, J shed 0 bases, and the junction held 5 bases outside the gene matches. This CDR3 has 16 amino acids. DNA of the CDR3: TGCGCCAGCAGCTTGGCGGCAGGGGGGATGAACACTGAAGCTTTCTTT. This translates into CASSLAAGGMNTEAFF.

DNA of the CDR3: TGCGCCAGCAGCCAAGATCCGGTGTTAGGGACTAGCGCTACAACAGATACGCAGTATTTT. It yields the protein CASSQDPVLGTSATTDTQYF. The chain joins TRBV4-1 to TRBJ2-3; 10 bases line up with TRBD2. The length of the CDR3 is 20 residues. J gave up 3 bases and V 0 bases, and 15 bases lay outside the gene matches. Germline-derived CDR1 and CDR2 are MGHRA and YSYEKL.